Listed here are 21 T cell receptor beta chains from one sample, sequenced in a study of monozygotic twins with inflammatory bowel disease (dated by TCRdb to the late 2010s). The library was made by 5' RACE. Instrument on record: Illumina HiSeq 2500. Reprocessed by TCRdb, the reads give a single entry per CDR3 protein sequence, without DNA. The table of this sample itemizes roughly 100,000 distinct CDR3 sequences. The ten largest clones represent less than 2% of the sample. Sequencing input: blood. The origin of the receptors is a human donor with ulcerative colitis or Crohn's disease, or a healthy co-twin of an affected twin (not recorded which).

The rearrangement joins TRBV19 to TRBJ1-1. The CDR3 length is 15 residues. Germline assignment: CDR1 LNHDA and CDR2 SQIVND (reference sequence). CDR3: CASSIAIGMWTEAFF.

This chain joins TRBV19 and TRBJ2-3. CDR1 LNHDA and CDR2 SQIVND come from the germline V gene (reference sequence). The CDR3 covers 15 residues. The CDR3 region is CASSMEEWRTDTQYF.

V gene TRBV5-1 combines with J gene TRBJ2-3; TCRdb picks TRBD1, but there is no DNA to check that call. CDR1 and CDR2 (germline): SGHRS, YFSETQ. The CDR3 sequence is 14 residues long. This chain's CDR3 is CASSIQGGTDTQYF.

The V gene is TRBV28, the J gene TRBJ2-1. Germline loops: CDR1 MDHEN, CDR2 SYDVKM. CDR3 size: 14 residues. CDR3 sequence reads: CASSPSSRFNEQFF.

The chain joins TRBV5-6 to TRBJ2-7; without DNA, the TCRdb call of TRBD2 cannot be checked. CDR1 SGHDT and CDR2 YYEEEE come from the germline V gene. CDR3 length: 15 amino acids. Here the CDR3 reads CASSWGSGASYEQYF.

J is TRBJ2-3 and V is TRBV18; the TRBD1 assignment by TCRdb is unverifiable without DNA. Per germline, CDR1 KGHSH and CDR2 LQKENI. There are 15 residues in the CDR3. The CDR3 reads CASSPRQGGTDTQYF.

The chain employs TRBV13 and TRBJ1-6; TCRdb names TRBD1, which stays unverified in the absence of DNA. The CDR3 consists of 15 residues. Germline V CDR1 and CDR2: PRHDT, FYEKMQ (reference sequence). The CDR3 is CASSIRDRGNSPLHF.

This chain connects TRBV9 to TRBJ2-5; checking the TCRdb D call of TRBD1 is not possible without DNA. The CDR3 is 14 amino acids. Germline values: CDR1 SGDLS, CDR2 YYNGEE. This CDR3 is CASSPRPPEGTQYF.

The rearrangement uses TRBV29-1 and TRBJ1-4; as DNA is missing, the TRBD1 call by TCRdb cannot be tested. Germline CDR1 is SQVTM and CDR2 is ANQGSEA. CDR3 length equals 14 residues. The CDR3 region is CSVSRGQTNEKLFF.

J is TRBJ2-5 and V is TRBV20-1; TCRdb lists TRBD2, though no DNA is available to test this call. This CDR3 spans 14 amino acids. Germline V lookup: CDR1 DFQATT, CDR2 SNEGSKA (reference sequence). CDR3 loop: CSAGRAQLQETQYF.

The chain links TRBV10-3 to TRBJ2-5. CDR1 and CDR2 from the germline V gene are ENHRY and SYGVKD. The CDR3 is 15 amino acids. The CDR3 spells CAISESGTAIATQYF.

The J gene is TRBJ2-3, the V gene TRBV29-1; TCRdb gives TRBD2 as the D gene, but with no DNA this cannot be confirmed. CDR1 and CDR2 from the germline V gene are SQVTM and ANQGSEA. The CDR3 sequence is 16 residues long. CDR3: CSVLGDSSGDTDTQYF.

The chain recombines TRBV7-2 with TRBJ2-5. The CDR3 extends over 13 amino acids. Germline V gene sequence: CDR1 SGHTA, CDR2 FQGNSA. CDR3 sequence: CASSQLHLETQYF. Complete variable domain (other parts from reference TRBV7-2 and TRBJ2-5): GAGVSQSPSNKVTEKGKDVELRCDPISGHTALYWYRQSLGQGLEFLIYFQGNSAPDKSGLPSDRFSAERTGGSVSTLTIQRTQQEDSAVYLCASSQLHLETQYFGPGTRLLVL.

This chain uses TRBV6-5 with TRBJ2-7; TCRdb gives TRBD1 as the D gene, but with no DNA this cannot be confirmed. Germline loops: CDR1 MNHEY, CDR2 SVGAGI. The CDR3 sequence is 16 residues long. CDR3 amino acids: CASSYGQGARLYEQYF.

This rearrangement joins TRBV5-4 to TRBJ2-3; TCRdb gives TRBD2 as the D gene, but with no DNA this cannot be confirmed. This CDR3 contains 14 residues. From germline, CDR1 is SGHNT and CDR2 YYREEE (reference sequence). CDR3 sequence: CASSLPWTPDTQYF.

The rearrangement links TRBV18 to TRBJ2-7; the D call from TCRdb, TRBD1, cannot be confirmed without DNA. CDR3 length: 16 residues. Per the germline V gene, CDR1 is KGHSH and CDR2 is LQKENI. The CDR3 here is CASSQLRDIVSYEQYF.

The chain has TRBV6-6 and TRBJ2-5. The CDR3 length is 14 residues. Per the germline V gene, CDR1 is MNHNY and CDR2 is SVGAGI (reference sequence). CDR3 sequence: CASSYSILGETQYF.

The CDR3 sequence is CASSQDSERETYNEQFF. The rearrangement uses TRBV4-3 and TRBJ2-1; lacking DNA, the TRBD2 call made by TCRdb goes unchecked. There are 17 residues in the CDR3. Germline loops: CDR1 LGHNA, CDR2 YSLEER.

The rearrangement links TRBV20-1 to TRBJ2-7. CDR1 and CDR2 from the germline V gene are DFQATT and SNEGSKA (reference sequence). CDR3 length equals 11 residues. CDR3 loop: CSARPFYEQYF.

The chain links TRBV28 to TRBJ1-5; TCRdb reports TRBD1, a call that lacks DNA to check it against. This CDR3 is 15 amino acids long. Germline V CDR1 and CDR2: MDHEN, SYDVKM. CDR3 sequence: CASSSGTGGNQPQHF.

The chain is built from TRBV20-1 and TRBJ1-5; TCRdb selects TRBD1, and the lack of DNA leaves this call unchecked. Germline lookup yields CDR1 DFQATT and CDR2 SNEGSKA (reference sequence). The CDR3 contains 15 residues. The CDR3 loop reads CSARDLRGSNQPQHF.